One sample yielded the 14 T cell receptor beta chains listed below, sequenced in a study of naive and memory T cell subsets. Study findings and constraints: A few larger clonotypes appeared in naive repertoires, especially CD8, possibly memory cells re-expressing CD45RA.

Their target antigens are unknown. The beta constant-region primer was an equimolar mix of two oligonucleotides covering TRBC1 and TRBC2. Ligated cDNA was amplified by four rounds of PCR with nested alpha and beta constant-region primers and SP2. TCRdb ran MiXCR on the UMI-ligation and nested PCR reads and lists one entry per CDR3 protein. This sample has about 90,000 distinct CDR3 sequences, with around 10% found just once. Sequenced material: naive CD4+ T cells from blood. The receptors were sampled from a human donor in good health.

This clonotype was seen many times. CDR3 sequence reads: CASSSGEGRINEQFF. The CDR3 DNA is TGTGCCAGCAGCTCGGGAGAGGGCAGGATCAATGAGCAGTTCTTC. The chain recombines TRBV7-2 with TRBJ2-1, with D perhaps matching TRBD2 (6 bases). CDR3 length equals 15 residues. V shed 4 bases and J shed 6 bases, with 16 bases lying between them. CDR1 is SGHTA, CDR2 FQGNSA, per germline.

This clonotype occurred a few times. V usage is TRBV5-1 and J usage is TRBJ2-3; D not certain. Between the trimmed V and J ends, which lost 4 bases and 5 bases, there was a span of 14 bases. The CDR3 runs to 14 residues. From germline, CDR1 is SGHRS and CDR2 YFSETQ. The CDR3 sequence: CASSARALGDTQYF. The CDR3 DNA reads TGCGCCAGCAGCGCCCGGGCCCTGGGAGATACGCAGTATTTT.

This chain uses TRBV2 with TRBJ2-3, with 8 bases matching TRBD1. This CDR3 contains 15 residues. V lost 7 bases to trimming and J lost 4 bases; unmatched junction nucleotides: 10. The germline V gene has CDR1 SNHLY and CDR2 FYNNEI. CDR3 residues: CASKSDRVGADTQYF. The DNA of the CDR3 is TGTGCCAGCAAGTCGGACAGGGTGGGGGCAGATACGCAGTATTTT.

This rearrangement joins TRBV18 to TRBJ2-3; D uncertain. The CDR3 extends over 13 amino acids. CDR1 KGHSH and CDR2 LQKENI come from the germline V gene. V lost 2 bases and J lost 2, with 5 bases in between. DNA for the CDR3: TGTGCCAGCTCACCAGTCCTCACAGATACGCAGTATTTT. Protein sequence: CASSPVLTDTQYF.

The gene calls are TRBV5-1 and TRBJ1-2; perhaps TRBD1 as D (6 bases). The CDR3 is 13 residues long. Trimming cost V 4 bases and J 8 bases, with 15 bases left between them. Per germline, CDR1 SGHRS and CDR2 YFSETQ. In DNA form, the CDR3 reads TGCGCCAGCAGCCGGGACACCCCGGGAGGCTACACCTTC. Its translation: CASSRDTPGGYTF.

This clonotype occurred a few times. V is TRBV7-2 and J is TRBJ2-1; D is undetermined. CDR1 SGHTA and CDR2 FQGNSA come from the germline V gene. The V end lost 3 bases, the J end lost 9 bases, and 6 bases lay between the germline ends. This CDR3 has 11 residues. CDR3 region: CASSFVAEQFF. CDR3 nucleotide sequence: TGTGCCAGCAGCTTTGTAGCTGAGCAGTTCTTC.

This clonotype turned up a few times. This chain uses TRBV19 with TRBJ2-7, with TRBD1 as a possible D gene (6 bases). The V end was cut by 3 bases, the J end by 3 bases, with 15 bases between. CDR1 and CDR2 (germline): LNHDA, SQIVND (reference sequence). The CDR3 extends over 15 amino acids. CDR3 loop: CASSIGDRSFYEQYF. The CDR3 nucleotides read TGTGCCAGTAGTATTGGCGACAGGTCGTTCTACGAGCAGTACTTC. Variable domain in full (rest from reference TRBV19 and TRBJ2-7): DGGITQSPKYLFRKEGQNVTLSCEQNLNHDAMYWYRQDPGQGLRLIYYSQIVNDFQKGDIAEGYSVSREKKESFPLTVTSAQKNPTAFYLCASSIGDRSFYEQYFGPGTRLTVT.

This chain uses TRBV5-1 with TRBJ2-1; tentative D call: TRBD1 (5 bases). The CDR3 is 14 residues long. The ends were cut back, 2 bases at V and 2 bases at J, with 8 bases in the middle. CDR1 SGHRS and CDR2 YFSETQ come from the germline V gene. In nucleotides, the CDR3 is TGCGCCAGCAGCTTAGGACATACCTACAATGAGCAGTTCTTC. Translated, it gives CASSLGHTYNEQFF.

This clonotype was recorded a few times. J is TRBJ2-7 and V is TRBV5-1; a possible D gene is TRBD1 (6 bases). Germline V gives CDR1 SGHRS, CDR2 YFSETQ. Deletions cut 3 bases from V and 0 bases from J, with 13 bases between. The CDR3 sequence is 15 residues long. CDR3 nucleotides: TGCGCCAGCAGCTCCGGACAGACCTTCTCCTACGAGCAGTACTTC. Its translation is CASSSGQTFSYEQYF. The full variable domain, completed using reference TRBV5-1 and TRBJ2-7, is KAGVTQTPRYLIKTRGQQVTLSCSPISGHRSVSWYQQTPGQGLQFLFEYFSETQRNKGNFPGRFSGRQFSNSRSEMNVSTLELGDSALYLCASSSGQTFSYEQYFGPGTRLTVT.

This clonotype was seen a handful of times. The chain has TRBV5-5 and TRBJ1-1, with unresolved D. Trimming took off 1 base at V and 3 bases at J, with 7 bases between the two ends. This CDR3 has 13 residues. Germline assignment: CDR1 SGHKS and CDR2 YYEKEE (reference sequence). CDR3 in DNA: TGTGCCAGCAGCTTGATCGTGGACACTGAAGCTTTCTTT. This gives the protein CASSLIVDTEAFF.

This clonotype was observed a handful of times. CDR3: CASRPGTSGWEQYF. For the CDR3, the DNA is TGTGCCAGCAGACCTGGGACATCCGGCTGGGAGCAGTACTTC. The V and J genes are TRBV28 and TRBJ2-7, with D perhaps matching TRBD1 (6 bases). The CDR3 is 14 amino acids. Trimming left V 6 bases short and J 7 bases short, with 19 bases between. Germline values: CDR1 MDHEN, CDR2 SYDVKM.

This clonotype was observed many times. The J gene is TRBJ2-3, the V gene TRBV11-2, with D possibly TRBD2 on 6 matching bases. Germline CDR1 SGHAT, CDR2 FQNNGV. This CDR3 region has 15 residues. V gave up 4 bases and J gave up 1 base, with 12 bases separating them. The CDR3 DNA sequence: TGTGCCAGCAGCTCCCTGACGGGAGGCACAGATACGCAGTATTTT. Amino acids: CASSSLTGGTDTQYF. Variable domain in full (rest from reference TRBV11-2 and TRBJ2-3): EAGVAQSPRYKIIEKRQSVAFWCNPISGHATLYWYQQILGQGPKLLIQFQNNGVVDDSQLPKDRFSAERLKGVDSTLKIQPAKLEDSAVYLCASSSLTGGTDTQYFGPGTRLTVL.

The chain joins TRBV30 to TRBJ1-1; D gene ambiguous. CDR1 and CDR2 (germline): GTSNPN, SVGIG (reference sequence). This CDR3 has 12 residues. V was clipped by 2 bases and J by 0 bases, with 4 bases between them. CDR3 coding DNA: TGTGCCTGGAGTAAGATGAACACTGAAGCTTTCTTT. It translates to CAWSKMNTEAFF.

The table lists this clonotype with a few counts. The chain has TRBV7-6 and TRBJ2-1; TRBD2 aligns across 8 bases. Germline V gene data show CDR1 as SGHVS and CDR2 as FNYEAQ. V dropped 1 base and J dropped 4; count of bases not matched to a gene: 6. The length of the CDR3 is 16 residues. The CDR3 sequence: CASSLGLAGTYNEQFF. In nucleotides, the CDR3 is TGTGCCAGCAGCTTAGGGCTAGCGGGTACTTACAATGAGCAGTTCTTC.